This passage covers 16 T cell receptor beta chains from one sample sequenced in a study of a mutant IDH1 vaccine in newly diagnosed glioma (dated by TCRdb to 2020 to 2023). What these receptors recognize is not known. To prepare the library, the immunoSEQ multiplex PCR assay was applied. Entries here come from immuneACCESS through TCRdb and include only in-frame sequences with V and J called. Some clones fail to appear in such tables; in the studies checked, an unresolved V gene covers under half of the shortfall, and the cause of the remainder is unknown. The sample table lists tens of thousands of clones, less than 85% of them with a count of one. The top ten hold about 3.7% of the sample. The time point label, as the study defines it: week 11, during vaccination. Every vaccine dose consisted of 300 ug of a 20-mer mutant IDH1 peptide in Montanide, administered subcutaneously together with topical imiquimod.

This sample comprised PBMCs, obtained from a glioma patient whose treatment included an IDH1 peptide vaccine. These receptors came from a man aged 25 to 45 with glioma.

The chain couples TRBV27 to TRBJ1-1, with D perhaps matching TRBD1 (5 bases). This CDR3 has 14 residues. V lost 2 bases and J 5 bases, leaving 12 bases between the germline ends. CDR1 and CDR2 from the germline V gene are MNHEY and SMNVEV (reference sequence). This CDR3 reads CASSLGGRETEAFF. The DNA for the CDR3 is TGTGCCAGCAGTTTAGGGGGGAGAGAGACTGAAGCTTTCTTT.

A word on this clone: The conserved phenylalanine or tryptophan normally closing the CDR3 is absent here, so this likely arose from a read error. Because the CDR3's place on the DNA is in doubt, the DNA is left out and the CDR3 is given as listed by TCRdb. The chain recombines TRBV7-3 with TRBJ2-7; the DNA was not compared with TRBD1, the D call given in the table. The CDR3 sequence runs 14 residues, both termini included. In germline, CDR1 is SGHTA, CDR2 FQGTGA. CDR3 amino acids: CASSLKDRLDRGPL.

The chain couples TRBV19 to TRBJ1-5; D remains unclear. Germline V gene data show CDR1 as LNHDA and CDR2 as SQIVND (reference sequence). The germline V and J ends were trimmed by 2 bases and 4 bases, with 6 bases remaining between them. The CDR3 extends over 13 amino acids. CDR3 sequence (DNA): TGTGCCAGTAGTATAACGGGAAATCAGCCCCAGCATTTT. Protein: CASSITGNQPQHF.

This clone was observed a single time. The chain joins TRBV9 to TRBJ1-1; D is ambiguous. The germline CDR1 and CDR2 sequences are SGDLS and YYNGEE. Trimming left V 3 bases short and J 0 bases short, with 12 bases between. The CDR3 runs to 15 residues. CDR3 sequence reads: CASSASQSMNTEAFF. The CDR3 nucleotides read TGTGCCAGCAGCGCCTCCCAGTCCATGAACACTGAAGCTTTCTTT.

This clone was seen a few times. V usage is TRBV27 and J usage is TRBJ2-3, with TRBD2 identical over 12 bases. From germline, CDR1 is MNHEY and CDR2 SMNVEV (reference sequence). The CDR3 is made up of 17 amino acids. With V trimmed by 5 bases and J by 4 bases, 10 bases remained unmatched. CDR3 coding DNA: TGTGCCAGCAGTCCAGAACCTAGCGGGGGGGGTCCAGATACGCAGTATTTT. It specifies CASSPEPSGGGPDTQYF.

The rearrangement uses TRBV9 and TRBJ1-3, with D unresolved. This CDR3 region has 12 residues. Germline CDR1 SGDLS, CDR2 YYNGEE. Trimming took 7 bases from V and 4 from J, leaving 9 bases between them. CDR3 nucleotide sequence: TGTGCCAGCGCTGGGTTCGGAAACACCATATATTTT. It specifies CASAGFGNTIYF.

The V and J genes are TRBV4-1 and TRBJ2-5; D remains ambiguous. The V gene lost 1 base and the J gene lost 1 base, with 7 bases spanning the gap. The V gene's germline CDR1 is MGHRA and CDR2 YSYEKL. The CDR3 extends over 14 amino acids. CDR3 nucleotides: TGCGCCAGCAGCCAAGGAGGCCTCCAAGAGACCCAGTACTTC. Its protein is CASSQGGLQETQYF.

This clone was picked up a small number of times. The CDR3 reads CAWRLHTEAFF. The CDR3 DNA reads TGTGCCTGGAGGCTACACACTGAAGCTTTCTTT. The rearrangement uses TRBV30 and TRBJ1-1; D gene unclear. The CDR3 consists of 11 residues. Germline CDR1 and CDR2: GTSNPN and SVGIG (reference sequence). V was clipped by 3 bases and J by 3 bases, with 5 bases between them.

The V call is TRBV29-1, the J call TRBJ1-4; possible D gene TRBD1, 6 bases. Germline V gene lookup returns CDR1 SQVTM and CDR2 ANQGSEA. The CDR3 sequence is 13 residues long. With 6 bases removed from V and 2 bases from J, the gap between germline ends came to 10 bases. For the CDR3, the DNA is TGCAGCGTCGGGACATATACTAATGAAAAACTGTTTTTT. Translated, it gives CSVGTYTNEKLFF.

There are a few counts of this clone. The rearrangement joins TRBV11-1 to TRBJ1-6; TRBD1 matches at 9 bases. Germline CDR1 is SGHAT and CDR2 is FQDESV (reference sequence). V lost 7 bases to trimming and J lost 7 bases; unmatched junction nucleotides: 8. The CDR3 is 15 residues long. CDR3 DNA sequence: TGTGCCAGCACCGACAGGGGGTCTATGAATTCACCCCTCCACTTT. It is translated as CASTDRGSMNSPLHF.

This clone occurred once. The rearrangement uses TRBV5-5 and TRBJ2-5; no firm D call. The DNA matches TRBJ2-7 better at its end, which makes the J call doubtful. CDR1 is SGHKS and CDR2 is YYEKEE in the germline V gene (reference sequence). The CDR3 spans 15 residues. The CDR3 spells CASSSVATPLHEQYF. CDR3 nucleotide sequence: TGTGCCAGCAGCTCCGTGGCCACCCCCCTCCACGAGCAGTACTTC.

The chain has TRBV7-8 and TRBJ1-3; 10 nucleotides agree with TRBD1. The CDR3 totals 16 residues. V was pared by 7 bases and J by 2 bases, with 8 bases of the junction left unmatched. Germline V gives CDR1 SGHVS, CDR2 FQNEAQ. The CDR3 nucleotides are TGTGCCAGCACACCGGGACAGGGGTTTACTGGAAACACCATATATTTT. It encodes CASTPGQGFTGNTIYF.

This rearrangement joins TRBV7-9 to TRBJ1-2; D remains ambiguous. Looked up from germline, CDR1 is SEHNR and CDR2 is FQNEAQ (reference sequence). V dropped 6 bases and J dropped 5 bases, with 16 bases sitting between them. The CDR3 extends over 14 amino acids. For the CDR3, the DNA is TGTGCCAGCAGTCGAGTCGGCGGTACTTATGGCTACACCTTC. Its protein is CASSRVGGTYGYTF.

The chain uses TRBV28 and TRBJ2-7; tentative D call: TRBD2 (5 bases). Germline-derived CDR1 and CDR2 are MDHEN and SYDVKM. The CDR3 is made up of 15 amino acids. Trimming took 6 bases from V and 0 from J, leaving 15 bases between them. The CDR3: CASRAPGWSSYEQYF. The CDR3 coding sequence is TGTGCCAGCAGAGCCCCGGGGTGGAGCTCCTACGAGCAGTACTTC.

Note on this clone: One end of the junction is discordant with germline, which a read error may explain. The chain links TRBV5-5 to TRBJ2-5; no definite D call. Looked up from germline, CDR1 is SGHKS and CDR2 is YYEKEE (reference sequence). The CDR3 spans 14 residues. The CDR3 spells CASSLDGPQQTQYF. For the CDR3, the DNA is TGTGCCAGCAGCTTGGACGGACCCCAACAGACCCAGTACTTC.

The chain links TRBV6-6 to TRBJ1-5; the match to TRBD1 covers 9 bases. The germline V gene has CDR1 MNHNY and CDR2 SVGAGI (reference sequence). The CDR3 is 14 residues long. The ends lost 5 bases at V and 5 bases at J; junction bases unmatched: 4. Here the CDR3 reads CASSLGTGYQPQHF. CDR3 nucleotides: TGTGCCAGCAGTCTCGGGACAGGGTATCAGCCCCAGCATTTT.